The 5 T cell receptor beta chains listed next were all sequenced from one sample in a study of cytotoxic CD8 clonotypes in ibrutinib-treated CLL. Assay used: immunoSEQ multiplex PCR; TCRdb lists only in-frame clones, some missing. The sample contains 200,000 or so clones, just over 70% of which appear only once. The sequencing here drew on PBMCs, taken after 12 months of ibrutinib treatment. These receptor sequences come from a human donor with chronic lymphocytic leukemia.

The chain couples TRBV9 to TRBJ2-2; 10 nucleotides match TRBD1. The V gene end was trimmed by 3 bases and the J gene end by 5 bases; junction bases not matched to a gene: 7. Germline values: CDR1 SGDLS, CDR2 YYNGEE. This CDR3 is built from 16 residues. The DNA of the CDR3 is TGTGCCAGCAGCGCCTCGGGGACAGGGGCAACCGGGGAGCTGTTTTTT. It encodes CASSASGTGATGELFF.

This clone was counted a single time. The chain is built from TRBV5-1 and TRBJ2-3, with TRBD2 matching 8 bases. V shed 0 bases, J shed 9 bases, and the junction held 18 bases outside the gene matches. The CDR3 loop spans 18 amino acids. The V gene's germline CDR1 is SGHRS and CDR2 YFSETQ. This CDR3 is CASSLVGIQRGQGRTQYF. For the CDR3, the DNA is TGCGCCAGCAGCTTGGTCGGGATCCAGCGGGGGCAGGGAAGGACGCAGTATTTT.

The chain carries TRBV30 and TRBJ1-1, with D possibly matching TRBD1 (6 bases). CDR3 length equals 14 residues. Germline CDR1 GTSNPN, CDR2 SVGIG (reference sequence). V lost 2 bases to trimming and J lost 6 bases, with 16 bases between them. The CDR3 coding sequence is TGTGCCTGGAGTCCTAACAGGGTCTCGGCTGAAGCTTTCTTT. Translated: CAWSPNRVSAEAFF.

The chain recombines TRBV15 with TRBJ1-4, with D maybe TRBD1 (5 bases). CDR1 is LNHNV, CDR2 YYDKDF, per germline (reference sequence). The V end was cut by 3 bases, the J end by 8 bases, with 22 bases between. CDR3 size: 17 residues. In nucleotides, the CDR3 is TGTGCCACCAGCAGCCTCGGGACCGAGGTCGTTCGGGAAAAACTGTTTTTT. It yields the protein CATSSLGTEVVREKLFF.

This sequence joins TRBV7-6 and TRBJ2-5, with 7 bases fitting TRBD2. Germline V lookup: CDR1 SGHVS, CDR2 FNYEAQ. With V trimmed by 4 bases and J by 1 base, 6 bases remained unmatched. CDR3 length: 15 residues. The CDR3 sequence is CASSSPGLPQETQYF. The CDR3 DNA reads TGTGCCAGCAGCTCCCCGGGACTACCCCAAGAGACCCAGTACTTC.